The 30 T cell receptor beta chains presented below share a single source sample, sequenced in a study of cytomegalovirus exposure and HLA in healthy donors. With 60 Vbeta and 13 Jbeta primers, the PCR was carried out. The table came from immunoSEQ multiplex PCR; TCRdb's copy has only in-frame clones and leaves some out. The data show 90,000 to 120,000 clones, about 74% seen once. The specimen was PBMCs. Receptors were obtained from a woman in her 40s in good health and CMV-seropositive.

This rearrangement joins TRBV27 to TRBJ1-5; D ambiguous. Germline V gene sequence: CDR1 MNHEY, CDR2 SMNVEV (reference sequence). This CDR3 comprises 13 residues. Trimming removed 6 bases at V and 6 bases at J, with 12 bases between. The CDR3 DNA reads as TGTGCCAGCAGGCTAAAGGGAGGTCAGCCCCAGCATTTT. This encodes CASRLKGGQPQHF.

The chain employs TRBV5-3 and TRBJ1-1; D gene ambiguous. TRBV5-3 is noted as an ORF with a role that remains uncertain. This CDR3 contains 16 residues. Trimming left V 4 bases short and J 4 bases short, with 20 bases between. CDR3 bases: TGTGCCAGAAGCGTAAACCCCAATGCCTCGGGCACTGAAGCTTTCTTT. This encodes CARSVNPNASGTEAFF.

The CDR3 sequence: CASSYSGQGLSGYTF. Written as DNA, the CDR3 is TGTGCCAGCAGTTACTCGGGCCAGGGGTTGTCTGGCTACACCTTC. This rearrangement joins TRBV6-5 to TRBJ1-2, with TRBD1 as a possible D gene (6 bases). CDR3 size: 15 residues. Deletions cut 0 bases from V and 7 bases from J, with 15 bases between. The germline V gene encodes CDR1 MNHEY and CDR2 SVGAGI.

This sequence joins TRBV30 and TRBJ2-5; D is ambiguous. Trimming shortened V by 2 bases and J by 5 bases, and 6 bases separated the two germline ends. CDR3 length equals 11 residues. Germline-derived CDR1 and CDR2 are GTSNPN and SVGIG (reference sequence). For the CDR3, the DNA is TGTGCCTGGAGTTCCTCGGAGACCCAGTACTTC. This sequence encodes CAWSSSETQYF.

J is TRBJ1-5 and V is TRBV6-6; possible D gene TRBD1, 6 bases. V was pared by 2 bases and J by 2 bases, with 13 bases between. Germline lookup yields CDR1 MNHNY and CDR2 SVGAGI (reference sequence). This CDR3 has 16 amino acids. This CDR3 reads CASSYLLAGGNQPQHF. CDR3 sequence (DNA): TGTGCCAGCAGTTACCTCCTAGCAGGGGGCAATCAGCCCCAGCATTTT.

J is TRBJ2-3 and V is TRBV6-4; D might be TRBD1 (6 bases). CDR1 is MRHNA, CDR2 SNTAGT, per germline. V dropped 5 bases and J dropped 2 bases, with 14 bases sitting between them. CDR3 length: 15 residues. In nucleotides, the CDR3 is TGTGCCAGCAGTTTGAGGACAGACCCCACAGATACGCAGTATTTT. This gives the protein CASSLRTDPTDTQYF.

This chain uses TRBV30 with TRBJ1-4; 7 bases are a match to TRBD1. Trimming at V came to 7 bases and at J to 0 bases, leaving 8 bases not matched to a gene. The V gene's germline CDR1 is GTSNPN and CDR2 SVGIG (reference sequence). The CDR3 covers 15 residues. The DNA for the CDR3 is TGTGCCTACCTGACAGGGCGGACAACTAATGAAAAACTGTTTTTT. It codes for CAYLTGRTTNEKLFF.

CDR3 nucleotide sequence: TGTGCCAGCAGCTTGACATTGTACAATGAGCAGTTCTTC. This encodes CASSLTLYNEQFF. The chain couples TRBV5-6 to TRBJ2-1; D remains ambiguous. Germline V gives CDR1 SGHDT, CDR2 YYEEEE. The CDR3 contains 13 residues. V was clipped by 1 base and J by 4 bases, with 6 bases between them.

This clone has more than one count but fewer than ten. The chain employs TRBV5-1 and TRBJ2-3, with 9 nucleotides matching TRBD1. This CDR3 has 19 amino acids. The junction had 14 bases not matched to a gene; V was cut back by 1 base and J by 2 bases. Germline V gene data show CDR1 as SGHRS and CDR2 as YFSETQ. The CDR3 here is CASSLMPPGQGGTTDTQYF. CDR3 in DNA: TGCGCCAGCAGCTTGATGCCCCCGGGACAGGGTGGAACCACAGATACGCAGTATTTT.

In its sample, this clone was seen once. V gene TRBV14 combines with J gene TRBJ2-3; TRBD2 aligns across 8 bases. Germline V lookup: CDR1 SGHDN, CDR2 FVKESK. This CDR3 comprises 15 residues. Germline trimming cut 5 bases from V and 4 bases from J; bases unmatched to any gene: 8. DNA of the CDR3: TGTGCCAGCAGCAACAAGCGGGGGTGGTCAGATACGCAGTATTTT. Its protein product is CASSNKRGWSDTQYF.

This sequence joins TRBV5-6 and TRBJ1-1; D not resolved. The CDR3 sequence is 16 residues long. Trimming took 1 base from V and 10 from J, leaving 23 bases between them. Germline CDR1 SGHDT, CDR2 YYEEEE. The CDR3 sequence is CASSLRGGGPLELAFF. The CDR3 coding sequence is TGTGCCAGCAGCTTGCGGGGAGGAGGGCCATTAGAATTAGCTTTCTTT.

The genes are TRBV5-4 and TRBJ1-2; TRBD1 might be the D (6 bases). This CDR3 contains 13 residues. CDR1 SGHNT and CDR2 YYREEE come from the germline V gene (reference sequence). V was cut by 0 bases and J by 6 bases, with 9 bases left in between. CDR3 nucleotides: TGTGCCAGCAGCTTGGTAGGGGGTGATGGCTACACCTTC. Its protein is CASSLVGGDGYTF.

This rearrangement joins TRBV19 to TRBJ2-2; D unclear. V lost 3 bases and J 2 bases, leaving 10 bases between the germline ends. This CDR3 spans 15 amino acids. Germline CDR1 reads LNHDA; CDR2 reads SQIVND (reference sequence). CDR3 nucleotide sequence: TGTGCCAGTAGTATGAGTAGTACCAACACCGGGGAGCTGTTTTTT. As protein: CASSMSSTNTGELFF.

This chain connects TRBV7-2 to TRBJ1-6, with a tentative D call TRBD1 (6 bases). V lost 5 bases to trimming and J lost 8 bases, with 19 bases between them. The germline gives CDR1 SGHTA, CDR2 FQGNSA. The CDR3 is made up of 16 amino acids. CDR3 in amino acids: CASSKGSRGLYSPLHF. CDR3 nucleotide sequence: TGTGCCAGCAGCAAGGGGTCCAGGGGTCTGTATTCACCCCTCCACTTT.

V and J are TRBV7-2 and TRBJ2-5; the match to TRBD2 covers 9 bases. Trimming at V came to 3 bases and at J to 5 bases, leaving 7 bases not matched to a gene. The CDR3 extends over 15 amino acids. Germline loops: CDR1 SGHTA, CDR2 FQGNSA. DNA of the CDR3: TGTGCCAGCAGCTTGGGCGGGGGGGCGTTGGAGACCCAGTACTTC. Its translation: CASSLGGGALETQYF.

This chain links TRBV19 with TRBJ2-2; 9 bases align to TRBD1. V shed 8 bases and J 3 bases; nucleotides not matched to a gene: 7. The CDR3 runs to 15 residues. Germline-derived CDR1 and CDR2 are LNHDA and SQIVND (reference sequence). The CDR3 spells CASSSDRGYTGELFF. CDR3 coding DNA: TGTGCCAGTTCCTCGGACAGGGGATACACCGGGGAGCTGTTTTTT.

The genes are TRBV6-5 and TRBJ1-5; D uncertain. CDR1 and CDR2 (germline): MNHEY, SVGAGI. V lost 5 bases, J lost 3 bases, and 8 bases lay in between. The length of the CDR3 is 13 residues. The CDR3 sequence is CASSRAVNQPQHF. CDR3 bases: TGTGCCAGCAGTCGTGCGGTCAATCAGCCCCAGCATTTT.

This chain connects TRBV11-2 to TRBJ2-1; 9 nucleotides align to TRBD1. With V trimmed by 1 base and J by 8 bases, 9 bases remained unmatched. The CDR3 runs 16 residues. Germline V gene sequence: CDR1 SGHAT, CDR2 FQNNGV. CDR3 residues: CASSLALPGQGDEQFF. In DNA form, the CDR3 reads TGTGCCAGCAGCTTAGCCCTTCCGGGACAGGGCGATGAGCAGTTCTTC.

The chain is built from TRBV27 and TRBJ1-6; 8 bases agree with TRBD1. The CDR3 extends over 14 amino acids. Germline CDR1 and CDR2: MNHEY and SMNVEV (reference sequence). The V gene end was trimmed by 2 bases and the J gene end by 7 bases; junction bases not matched to a gene: 1. The DNA of the CDR3 is TGTGCCAGCAGTTTACAGGGGGCCAATTCACCCCTCCACTTT. This gives the protein CASSLQGANSPLHF.

The genes are TRBV5-1 and TRBJ1-5; the match to TRBD1 covers 8 bases. The trim removed 0 bases at V and 6 bases at J, leaving 8 bases unmatched. The germline V gene encodes CDR1 SGHRS and CDR2 YFSETQ. This CDR3 is built from 16 residues. The CDR3 is CASSLGTGLGTQPQHF. The CDR3 nucleotides read TGCGCCAGCAGCTTGGGGACAGGGTTGGGGACTCAGCCCCAGCATTTT.

The rearrangement links TRBV7-9 to TRBJ1-1, with D unresolved. Germline CDR1 and CDR2: SEHNR and FQNEAQ (reference sequence). This CDR3 spans 14 amino acids. V was trimmed by 3 bases and J by 3 bases, leaving 11 bases between them. CDR3: CASSLGSGDTEAFF. The CDR3 DNA reads as TGTGCCAGCAGCTTGGGGAGCGGGGACACTGAAGCTTTCTTT.

The J gene is TRBJ1-6, the V gene TRBV30; D is unresolved. V gave up 1 base and J gave up 7 bases, with 5 bases separating them. The germline gives CDR1 GTSNPN, CDR2 SVGIG (reference sequence). This CDR3 is built from 12 residues. The CDR3 sequence is CAWSDGNSPLHF. DNA of the CDR3: TGTGCCTGGAGTGACGGGAATTCACCCCTCCACTTT.

There are a few counts of this clone. The chain has TRBV5-1 and TRBJ1-3; a weak D match, TRBD1 (6 bases). This CDR3 spans 12 amino acids. V gave up 3 bases and J gave up 10 bases, with 11 bases separating them. CDR1 is SGHRS and CDR2 is YFSETQ in the germline V gene. As DNA, the CDR3 is TGCGCCAGCAGCTCTTCAGGGGCTACCATATATTTT. Translation: CASSSSGATIYF.

J is TRBJ2-3 and V is TRBV19; 10 bases map to TRBD2. Unmatched junction bases numbered 2, after V lost 1 base and J lost 1 base. CDR1 is LNHDA, CDR2 SQIVND, per germline (reference sequence). CDR3 length: 16 amino acids. CDR3 sequence: CASSIAGTSGTDTQYF. The CDR3 nucleotides read TGTGCCAGTAGTATAGCCGGGACTAGCGGCACAGATACGCAGTATTTT.

This chain connects TRBV15 to TRBJ2-7, with a tentative D call TRBD1 (6 bases). Germline-derived CDR1 and CDR2 are LNHNV and YYDKDF (reference sequence). The CDR3 has 14 amino acids. V gave up 4 bases and J gave up 4 bases, with 14 bases separating them. The DNA of the CDR3 is TGTGCCACCAGCATTACCGGGACACAATACGAGCAGTACTTC. It yields the protein CATSITGTQYEQYF.

The chain uses TRBV27 and TRBJ2-7; possibly TRBD2 for D (6 bases). The CDR3 consists of 15 residues. Trimming took 5 bases from V and 1 from J, leaving 15 bases between them. Germline V gives CDR1 MNHEY, CDR2 SMNVEV (reference sequence). CDR3 amino acids: CASSISSVGSYEQYF. CDR3 in DNA: TGTGCCAGCAGTATCTCTAGCGTGGGGTCCTACGAGCAGTACTTC.

This chain connects TRBV9 to TRBJ1-4; unclear D gene. The V end was cut by 0 bases, the J end by 5 bases, with 11 bases between. CDR3 length: 15 amino acids. Germline-derived CDR1 and CDR2 are SGDLS and YYNGEE. For the CDR3, the DNA is TGTGCCAGCAGCGTAGTGGGAGCGGCAAATGAAAAACTGTTTTTT. It encodes CASSVVGAANEKLFF.

The rearrangement links TRBV10-3 to TRBJ1-2; perhaps TRBD1 as D (5 bases). CDR1 is ENHRY, CDR2 SYGVKD, per germline. Trimming took 8 bases from V and 4 from J, leaving 11 bases between them. The CDR3 covers 12 residues. The CDR3 loop is CAISGGIYGYTF. The CDR3 DNA is TGTGCCATCTCGGGGGGGATCTATGGCTACACCTTC.

The chain carries TRBV30 and TRBJ2-7; a possible D gene is TRBD1 (6 bases). Germline V lookup: CDR1 GTSNPN, CDR2 SVGIG (reference sequence). Deletions cut 0 bases from V and 8 bases from J, with 11 bases between. This CDR3 is built from 12 residues. In nucleotides, the CDR3 is TGTGCCTGGAGTGTCCTCGGACAGCAGCAGTACTTC. The encoded protein is CAWSVLGQQQYF. The variable domain in full, completed from reference TRBV30 and TRBJ2-7, reads SQTIHQWPATLVQPVGSPLSLECTVEGTSNPNLYWYRQAAGRGLQLLFYSVGIGQISSEVPQNLSASRPQDRQFILSSKKLLLSDSGFYLCAWSVLGQQQYFGPGTRLTVT.

The chain is built from TRBV4-3 and TRBJ2-3, with 9 bases aligning to TRBD2. With 2 bases clipped from V and 0 bases from J, the junction kept 9 bases outside the gene matches. The CDR3 totals 18 residues. Germline lookup yields CDR1 LGHNA and CDR2 YSLEER. This CDR3 is CASSQLKTSGSSTDTQYF. The CDR3 DNA sequence: TGCGCCAGCAGCCAACTTAAGACTAGCGGTTCTAGCACAGATACGCAGTATTTT.